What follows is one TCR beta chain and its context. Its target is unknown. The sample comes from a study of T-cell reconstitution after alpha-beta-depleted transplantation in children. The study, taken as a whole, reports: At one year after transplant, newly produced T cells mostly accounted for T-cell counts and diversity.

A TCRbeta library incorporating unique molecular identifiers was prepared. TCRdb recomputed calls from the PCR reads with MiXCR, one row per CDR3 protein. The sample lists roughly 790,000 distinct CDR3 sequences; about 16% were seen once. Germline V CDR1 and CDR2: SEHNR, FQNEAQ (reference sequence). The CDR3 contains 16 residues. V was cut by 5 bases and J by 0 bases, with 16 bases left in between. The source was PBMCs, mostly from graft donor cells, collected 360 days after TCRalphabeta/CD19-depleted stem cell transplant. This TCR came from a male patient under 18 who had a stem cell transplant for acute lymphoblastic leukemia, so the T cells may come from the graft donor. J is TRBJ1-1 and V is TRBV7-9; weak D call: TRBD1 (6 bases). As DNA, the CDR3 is TGTGCCAGCAGCGTAGGCTGGACAGACCTGAACACTGAAGCTTTCTTT. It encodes CASSVGWTDLNTEAFF.